These 5 T cell receptor beta chains originate from one sample sequenced in a study of CD8+ T cells in alopecia areata. Once RNA had been extracted, it was reverse transcribed into cDNA to act as the sequencing template. Assay: immunoSEQ multiplex PCR; the TCRdb copy retains only in-frame clones and omits some. The sample holds 150,000 to 200,000 clones, approximately 70% seen once. The sequenced sample was CD8+ T cells sorted from blood, obtained at week 0. These receptors were taken from a human donor with alopecia areata.

This chain links TRBV5-5 with TRBJ2-5; TRBD1 aligns across 9 bases. V lost 2 bases to trimming and J lost 5 bases; unmatched junction nucleotides: 4. CDR3 length: 14 amino acids. CDR1 and CDR2 from the germline V gene are SGHKS and YYEKEE (reference sequence). The CDR3 DNA reads as TGTGCCAGCAGCTTCCGGGACAGGGTTGAGACCCAGTACTTC. Its translation: CASSFRDRVETQYF.

The chain uses TRBV7-8 and TRBJ2-2; no definite D call. The germline V and J ends were trimmed by 3 bases and 0 bases, with 5 bases remaining between them. Germline loops: CDR1 SGHVS, CDR2 FQNEAQ. CDR3 length equals 14 residues. CDR3 in DNA: TGTGCCAGCAGCTTCAGGCCGAACACCGGGGAGCTGTTTTTT. It encodes CASSFRPNTGELFF.

This clone was seen once. This rearrangement joins TRBV9 to TRBJ2-1; no definite D call. Germline lookup yields CDR1 SGDLS and CDR2 YYNGEE. With 4 bases removed from V and 7 bases from J, the gap between germline ends came to 6 bases. The CDR3 sequence is 11 residues long. This CDR3 reads CASSPVNEQFF. CDR3 in DNA: TGTGCCAGCAGCCCAGTGAATGAGCAGTTCTTC.

The V gene is TRBV7-9, the J gene TRBJ2-7, with 10 bases identical to TRBD1. Germline loops: CDR1 SEHNR, CDR2 FQNEAQ (reference sequence). The CDR3 is made up of 15 amino acids. V lost 5 bases and J lost 4; bases outside the gene matches: 8. CDR3 DNA sequence: TGTGCCAGCAGCCCCGCGGGACAGGGGAGATACGAGCAGTACTTC. This encodes CASSPAGQGRYEQYF. The full variable domain, rest sourced from reference TRBV7-9 and TRBJ2-7, is DTGVSQNPRHKITKRGQNVTFRCDPISEHNRLYWYRQTLGQGPEFLTYFQNEAQLEKSRLLSDRFSAERPKGSFSTLEIQRTEQGDSAMYLCASSPAGQGRYEQYFGPGTRLTVT.

This clone was counted a few times. The gene calls are TRBV6-1 and TRBJ2-7; D unresolved. The ends were cut back, 11 bases at V and 0 bases at J, with 11 bases in the middle. The germline V gene encodes CDR1 MNHNS and CDR2 SASEGT. The CDR3 has 12 amino acids. CDR3: CAGARSSYEQYF. CDR3 coding DNA: TGTGCCGGAGCCCGCAGCTCCTACGAGCAGTACTTC.